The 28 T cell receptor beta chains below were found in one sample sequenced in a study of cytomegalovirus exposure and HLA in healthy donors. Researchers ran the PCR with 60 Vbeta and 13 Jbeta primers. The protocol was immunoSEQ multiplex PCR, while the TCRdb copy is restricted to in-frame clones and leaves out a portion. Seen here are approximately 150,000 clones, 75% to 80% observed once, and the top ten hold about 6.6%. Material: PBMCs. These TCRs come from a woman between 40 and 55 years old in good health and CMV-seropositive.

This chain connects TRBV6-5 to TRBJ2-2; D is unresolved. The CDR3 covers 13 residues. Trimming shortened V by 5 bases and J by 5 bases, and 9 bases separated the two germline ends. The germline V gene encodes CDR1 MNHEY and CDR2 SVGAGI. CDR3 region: CASSEYGTGELFF. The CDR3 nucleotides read TGTGCCAGCAGTGAGTACGGGACCGGGGAGCTGTTTTTT.

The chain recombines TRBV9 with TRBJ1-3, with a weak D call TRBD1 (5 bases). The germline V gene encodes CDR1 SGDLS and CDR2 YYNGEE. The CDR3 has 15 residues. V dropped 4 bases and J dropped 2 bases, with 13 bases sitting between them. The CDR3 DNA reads TGTGCCAGCAGCCCCCAGGGTAACACTGGAAACACCATATATTTT. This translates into CASSPQGNTGNTIYF.

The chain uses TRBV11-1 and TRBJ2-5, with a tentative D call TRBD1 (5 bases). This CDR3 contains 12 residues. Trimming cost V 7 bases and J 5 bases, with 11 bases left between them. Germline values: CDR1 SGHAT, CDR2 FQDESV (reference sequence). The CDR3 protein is CASTLAGETQYF. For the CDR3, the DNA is TGTGCCAGCACCCTTGCAGGGGAGACCCAGTACTTC.

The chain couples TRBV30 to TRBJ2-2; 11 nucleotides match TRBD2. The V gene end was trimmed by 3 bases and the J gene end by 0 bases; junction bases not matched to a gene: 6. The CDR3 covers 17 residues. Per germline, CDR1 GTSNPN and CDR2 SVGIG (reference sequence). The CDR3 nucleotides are TGTGCCTGGAGGAGGGTTAGCGGGAGGGCGAACACCGGGGAGCTGTTTTTT. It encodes CAWRRVSGRANTGELFF.

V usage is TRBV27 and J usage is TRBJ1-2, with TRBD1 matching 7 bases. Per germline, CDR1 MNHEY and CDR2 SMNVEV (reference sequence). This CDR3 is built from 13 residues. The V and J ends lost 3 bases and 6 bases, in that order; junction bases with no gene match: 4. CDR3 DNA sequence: TGTGCCAGCAGTTTCAGGGGGGCCAATGGCTACACCTTC. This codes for CASSFRGANGYTF.

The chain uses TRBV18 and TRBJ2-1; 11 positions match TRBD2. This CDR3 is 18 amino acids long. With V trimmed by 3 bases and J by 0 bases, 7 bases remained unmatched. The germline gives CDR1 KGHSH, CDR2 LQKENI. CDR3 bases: TGTGCCAGCTCACCGTTAGCGGGAGGGACCAGCTCCTACAATGAGCAGTTCTTC. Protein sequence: CASSPLAGGTSSYNEQFF. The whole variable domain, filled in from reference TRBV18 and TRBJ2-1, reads NAGVMQNPRHLVRRRGQEARLRCSPMKGHSHVYWYRQLPEEGLKFMVYLQKENIIDESGMPKERFSAEFPKEGPSILRIQQVVRGDSAAYFCASSPLAGGTSSYNEQFFGPGTRLTVL.

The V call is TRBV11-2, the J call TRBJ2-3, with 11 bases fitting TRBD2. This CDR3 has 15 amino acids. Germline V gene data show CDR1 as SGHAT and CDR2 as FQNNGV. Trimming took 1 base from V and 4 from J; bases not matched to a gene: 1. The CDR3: CASSLGSGRADTQYF. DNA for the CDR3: TGTGCCAGCAGCTTAGGTAGCGGGAGGGCAGATACGCAGTATTTT.

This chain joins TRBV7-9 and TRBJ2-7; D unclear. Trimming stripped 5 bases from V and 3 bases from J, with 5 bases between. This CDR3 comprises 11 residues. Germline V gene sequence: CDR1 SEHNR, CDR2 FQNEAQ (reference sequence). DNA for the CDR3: TGTGCCAGCAGCCCAGACTACGAGCAGTACTTC. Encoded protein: CASSPDYEQYF.

CDR3: CSVTRWGQGPQETQYF. As DNA, the CDR3 is TGCAGCGTGACAAGATGGGGACAGGGCCCCCAAGAGACCCAGTACTTC. This chain uses TRBV29-1 with TRBJ2-5; 9 bases are a match to TRBD1. This CDR3 region has 16 residues. V trimming: 6 bases; J trimming: 1 base; junction bases outside the gene matches: 12. From germline, CDR1 is SQVTM and CDR2 ANQGSEA.

This CDR3 reads CASSYETGAKNIQYF. DNA for the CDR3: TGTGCCAGCAGCTACGAGACAGGGGCCAAAAACATTCAGTACTTC. This chain uses TRBV2 with TRBJ2-4, with 7 nucleotides matching TRBD1. CDR1 and CDR2 from the germline V gene are SNHLY and FYNNEI. The V gene end was trimmed by 6 bases and the J gene end by 1 base; junction bases not matched to a gene: 6. CDR3 length equals 15 residues.

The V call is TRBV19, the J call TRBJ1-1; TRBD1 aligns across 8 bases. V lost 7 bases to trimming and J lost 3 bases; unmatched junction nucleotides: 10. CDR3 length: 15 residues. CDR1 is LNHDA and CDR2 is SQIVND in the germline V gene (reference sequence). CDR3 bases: TGTGCCAGTAATTGGGGGGAGACAGGGGACACTGAAGCTTTCTTT. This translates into CASNWGETGDTEAFF.

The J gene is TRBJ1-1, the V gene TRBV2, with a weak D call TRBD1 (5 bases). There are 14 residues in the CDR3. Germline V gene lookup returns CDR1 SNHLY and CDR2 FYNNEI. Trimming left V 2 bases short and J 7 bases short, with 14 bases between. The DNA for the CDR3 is TGTGCCAGCAGTGAATACAGGAGCGCCCATGAAGCTTTCTTT. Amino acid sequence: CASSEYRSAHEAFF.

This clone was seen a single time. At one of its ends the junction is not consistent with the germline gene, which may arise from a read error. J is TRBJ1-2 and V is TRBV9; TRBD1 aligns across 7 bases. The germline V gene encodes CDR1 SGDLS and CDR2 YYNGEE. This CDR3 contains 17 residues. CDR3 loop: CVSSVSDRDRTNYGYTF. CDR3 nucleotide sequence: TGTGTCAGCAGCGTATCCGATCGGGACAGAACTAACTATGGCTACACCTTC.

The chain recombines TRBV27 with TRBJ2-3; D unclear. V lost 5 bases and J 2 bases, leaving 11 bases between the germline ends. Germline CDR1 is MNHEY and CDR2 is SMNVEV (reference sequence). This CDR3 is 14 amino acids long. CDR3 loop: CASSLPQATDTQYF. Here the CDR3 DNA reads TGTGCCAGCAGTCTCCCTCAGGCCACAGATACGCAGTATTTT.

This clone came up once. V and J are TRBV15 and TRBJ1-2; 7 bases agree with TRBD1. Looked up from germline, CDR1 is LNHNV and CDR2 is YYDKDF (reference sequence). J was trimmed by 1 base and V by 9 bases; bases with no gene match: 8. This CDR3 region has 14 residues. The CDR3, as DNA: TGTGCCACTTCTCGGGACAGCCTTAACTATGGCTACACCTTC. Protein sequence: CATSRDSLNYGYTF. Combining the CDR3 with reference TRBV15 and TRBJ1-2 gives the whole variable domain DAMVIQNPRYQVTQFGKPVTLSCSQTLNHNVMYWYQQKSSQAPKLLFHYYDKDFNNEADTPDNFQSRRPNTSFCFLDIRSPGLGDTAMYLCATSRDSLNYGYTFGSGTRLTVV.

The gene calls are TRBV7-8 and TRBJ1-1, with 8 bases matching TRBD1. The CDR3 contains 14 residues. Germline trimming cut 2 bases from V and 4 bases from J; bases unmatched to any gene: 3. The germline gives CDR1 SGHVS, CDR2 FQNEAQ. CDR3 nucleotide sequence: TGTGCCAGCAGCTTAAGAGACAGGGGCACTGAAGCTTTCTTT. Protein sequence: CASSLRDRGTEAFF.

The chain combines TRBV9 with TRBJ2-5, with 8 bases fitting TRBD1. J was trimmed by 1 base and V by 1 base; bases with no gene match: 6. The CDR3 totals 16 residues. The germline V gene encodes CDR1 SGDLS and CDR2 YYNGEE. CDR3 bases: TGTGCCAGCAGCGTATACCAGGGGGCCCCCCAAGAGACCCAGTACTTC. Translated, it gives CASSVYQGAPQETQYF.

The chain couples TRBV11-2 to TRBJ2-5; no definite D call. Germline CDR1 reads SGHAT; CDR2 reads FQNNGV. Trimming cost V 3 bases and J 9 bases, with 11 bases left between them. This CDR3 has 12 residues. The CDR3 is CASSFHREAQYF. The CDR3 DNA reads TGTGCCAGCAGCTTCCATCGCGAGGCCCAGTACTTC.

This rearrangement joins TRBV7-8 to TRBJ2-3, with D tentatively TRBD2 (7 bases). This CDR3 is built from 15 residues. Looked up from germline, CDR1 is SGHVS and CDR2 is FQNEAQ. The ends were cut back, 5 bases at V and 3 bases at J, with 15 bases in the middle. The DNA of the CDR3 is TGTGCCAGCAGCCCAAAGGGGGGGCTAACAGATACGCAGTATTTT. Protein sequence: CASSPKGGLTDTQYF.

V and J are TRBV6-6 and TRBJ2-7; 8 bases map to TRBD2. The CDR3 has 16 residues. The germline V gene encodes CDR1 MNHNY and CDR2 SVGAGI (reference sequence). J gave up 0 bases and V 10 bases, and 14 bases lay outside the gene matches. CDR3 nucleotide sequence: TGTGCCACGGGTTCGCTCGGGAGGGAGCGCTCCTACGAGCAGTACTTC. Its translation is CATGSLGRERSYEQYF.

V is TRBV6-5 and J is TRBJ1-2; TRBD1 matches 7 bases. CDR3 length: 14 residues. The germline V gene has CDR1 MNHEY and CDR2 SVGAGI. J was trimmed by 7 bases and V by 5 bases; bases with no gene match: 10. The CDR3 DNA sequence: TGTGCCAGCAGTCTAACTTCAGGGGGATCTGGCTACACCTTC. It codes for CASSLTSGGSGYTF.

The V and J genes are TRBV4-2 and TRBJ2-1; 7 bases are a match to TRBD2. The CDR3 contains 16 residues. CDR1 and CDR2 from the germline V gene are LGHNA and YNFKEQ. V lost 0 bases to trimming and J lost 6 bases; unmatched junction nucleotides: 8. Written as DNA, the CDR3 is TGTGCCAGCAGCCAAGATGGGGCGGGAGCGGGCAATGAGCAGTTCTTC. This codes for CASSQDGAGAGNEQFF.

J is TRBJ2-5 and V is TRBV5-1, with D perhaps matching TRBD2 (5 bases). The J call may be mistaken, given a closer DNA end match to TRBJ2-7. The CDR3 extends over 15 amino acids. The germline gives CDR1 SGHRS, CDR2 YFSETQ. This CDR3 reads CASSLGAGGSYEQYF. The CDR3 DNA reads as TGCGCCAGCAGCTTGGGGGCGGGCGGATCCTACGAGCAGTACTTC.

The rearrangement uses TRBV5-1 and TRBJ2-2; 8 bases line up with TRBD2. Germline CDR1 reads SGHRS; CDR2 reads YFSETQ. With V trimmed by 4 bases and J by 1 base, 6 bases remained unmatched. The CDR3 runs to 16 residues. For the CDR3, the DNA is TGCGCCAGCAGCCCTAGGACTAGCCGGAACACCGGGGAGCTGTTTTTT. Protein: CASSPRTSRNTGELFF.

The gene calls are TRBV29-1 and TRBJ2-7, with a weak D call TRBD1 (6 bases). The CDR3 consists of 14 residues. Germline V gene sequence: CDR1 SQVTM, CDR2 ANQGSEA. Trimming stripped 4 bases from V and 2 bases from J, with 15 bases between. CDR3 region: CSVARGAGPYEQYF. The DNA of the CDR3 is TGCAGCGTTGCCAGGGGAGCAGGCCCCTACGAGCAGTACTTC.

The CDR3 is CASSTTHIAEKLFF. CDR3 in DNA: TGTGCCAGTAGTACCACCCACATAGCTGAAAAACTGTTTTTT. The chain combines TRBV19 with TRBJ1-4; D gene unclear. CDR1 and CDR2 (germline): LNHDA, SQIVND (reference sequence). This CDR3 region has 14 residues. V was cut by 4 bases and J by 7 bases, with 13 bases left in between. Variable domain in full (rest from reference TRBV19 and TRBJ1-4): DGGITQSPKYLFRKEGQNVTLSCEQNLNHDAMYWYRQDPGQGLRLIYYSQIVNDFQKGDIAEGYSVSREKKESFPLTVTSAQKNPTAFYLCASSTTHIAEKLFFGSGTQLSVL.

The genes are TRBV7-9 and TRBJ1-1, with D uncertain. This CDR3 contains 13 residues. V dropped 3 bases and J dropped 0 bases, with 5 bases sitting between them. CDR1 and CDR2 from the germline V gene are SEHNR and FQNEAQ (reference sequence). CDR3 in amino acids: CASSFNMNTEAFF. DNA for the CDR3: TGTGCCAGCAGCTTCAACATGAACACTGAAGCTTTCTTT.

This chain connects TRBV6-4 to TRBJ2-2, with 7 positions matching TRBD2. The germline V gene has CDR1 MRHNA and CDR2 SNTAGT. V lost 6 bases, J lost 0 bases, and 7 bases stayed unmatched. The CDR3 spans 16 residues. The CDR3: CASSRKLATNTGELFF. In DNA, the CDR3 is TGTGCCAGCAGCCGAAAACTAGCGACGAACACCGGGGAGCTGTTTTTT.